This T cell receptor (beta chain) was recorded in a study of blood T cell repertoires in COVID-19. Study-level information: COVID-19 samples, acute and convalescent, were from the United States, Italy and Spain.

As originally analysed: Quantification of nucleated cells was approximated via reference gene primer amplification. Measured with immunoSEQ multiplex PCR; TCRdb has only the in-frame clones, and not every one. V, J and clone size were drawn from that table, and D and trimming were deduced from the DNA. The sample carries around 84,000 clones, about three quarters recorded once. The CDR3 runs to 13 residues. J was trimmed by 7 bases and V by 0 bases; bases with no gene match: 0. Looked up from germline, CDR1 is SGHTA and CDR2 is FQGTGA. The receptor comes from a man in his forties or fifties with active or convalescent COVID-19. The chain is built from TRBV7-3 and TRBJ2-7; 10 bases align to TRBD2. What was sequenced was peripheral blood. In nucleotides, the CDR3 is TGTGCCAGCAGCTTAACACTAGCGGGAGAGCAGTACTTC. Translated, it gives CASSLTLAGEQYF. Drawing the rest from reference TRBV7-3 and TRBJ2-7, the complete variable domain is GAGVSQTPSNKVTEKGKYVELRCDPISGHTALYWYRQSLGQGPEFLIYFQGTGAADDSGLPNDRFFAVRPEGSVSTLKIQRTERGDSAVYLCASSLTLAGEQYFGPGTRLTVT.